This T cell receptor (beta chain) emerged from a study of shared clonotypes between healthy human individuals. CD45RO negativity and positive selection for CCR7 defined naive CD8 cells, a population that excluded terminally differentiated effector memory CD45RA+ cells. Original handling: Quality scores were absent from the junction-only immunoSEQ sequences, so filtering differed. Sequencing used immunoSEQ multiplex PCR; TCRdb keeps in-frame clones, though not all of them. Clone size and V and J calls were adopted from that table, with D and trimming inferred from the DNA. The sample shows around 700,000 clones, 90% to 95% of them seen only once. The receptor was isolated from a man aged 25 to 40 in good health. The sequenced material came from naive CD8+ T cells sorted from blood.

CDR3 sequence: CASSRDSGYNQPQHF. The CDR3 coding sequence is TGTGCCAGCTCACGGGACAGCGGCTACAATCAGCCCCAGCATTTT. The V and J genes are TRBV18 and TRBJ1-5, with 7 positions matching TRBD1. Germline V gene sequence: CDR1 KGHSH, CDR2 LQKENI. The V and J ends lost 4 bases and 3 bases, in that order; junction bases with no gene match: 6. The CDR3 is made up of 15 amino acids. The complete variable domain, with remaining parts taken from reference TRBV18 and TRBJ1-5, reads NAGVMQNPRHLVRRRGQEARLRCSPMKGHSHVYWYRQLPEEGLKFMVYLQKENIIDESGMPKERFSAEFPKEGPSILRIQQVVRGDSAAYFCASSRDSGYNQPQHFGDGTRLSIL.